This entry is about one T cell receptor beta chain. This record comes from a study of T cell changes during pregnancy in multiple sclerosis. Germline V gene data show CDR1 as MGHRA and CDR2 as YSYEKL. The V end was cut by 1 base, the J end by 6 bases, with 12 bases between. The CDR3 spans 14 residues. The protocol was immunoSEQ multiplex PCR, while the TCRdb copy is restricted to in-frame clones and leaves out a portion. The top ten hold approximately 10% of the sample, which has almost 50,000 clones, approximately 91% seen once. This chain uses TRBV4-1 with TRBJ1-2; D gene uncertain. The TCR originated in a female donor with multiple sclerosis, enrolled in a pregnancy study. Sequenced material: CD8+ T cells from peripheral blood mononuclear cells, taken after pregnancy. The CDR3 sequence: CASSQVEGGDGYTF. The CDR3 nucleotides are TGCGCCAGCAGCCAAGTCGAGGGTGGAGATGGCTACACCTTC.